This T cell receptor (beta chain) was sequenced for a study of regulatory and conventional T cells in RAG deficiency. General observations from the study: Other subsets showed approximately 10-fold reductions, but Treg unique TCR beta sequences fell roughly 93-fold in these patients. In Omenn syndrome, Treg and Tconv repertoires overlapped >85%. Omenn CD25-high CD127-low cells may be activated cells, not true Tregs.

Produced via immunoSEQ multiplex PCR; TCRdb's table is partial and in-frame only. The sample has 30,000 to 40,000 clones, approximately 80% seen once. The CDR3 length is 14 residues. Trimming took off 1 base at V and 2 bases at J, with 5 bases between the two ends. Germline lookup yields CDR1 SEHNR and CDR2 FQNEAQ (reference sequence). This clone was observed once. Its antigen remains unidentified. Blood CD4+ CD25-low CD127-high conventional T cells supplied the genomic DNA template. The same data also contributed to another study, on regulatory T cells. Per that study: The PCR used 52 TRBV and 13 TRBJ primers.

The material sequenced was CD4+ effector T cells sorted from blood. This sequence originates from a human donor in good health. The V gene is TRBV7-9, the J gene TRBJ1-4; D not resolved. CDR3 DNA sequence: TGTGCCAGCAGCTTAGAACGCACTAATGAAAAACTGTTTTTT. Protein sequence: CASSLERTNEKLFF.